The TCR beta chain described here comes from a study of blood T cell repertoires in COVID-19 (dated by TCRdb to 2020 to 2021). Background on the whole study: Samples covering the acute and convalescent phases of COVID-19 were provided by collaborators in the United States, Italy and Spain. The material from the prospective study consisted of cDNA or gDNA derived from T cells, B-cell-depleted T cells, or PBMCs. Subjects who had been exposed to COVID-19, were actively infected with it, or had recovered from it provided the deeply sampled blood TCRbeta repertoires that made up the dataset. The repertoires were released in a freely available public database intended as a resource for research on the immune response to SARS-CoV-2. Samples were obtained from the ongoing ImmuneRACE study (first 160 participants) and from about 1,300 subjects provided by 6 global collaborators. A de-identified subject ID, COVID-19 status, age in years and sex were almost always included in the sample metadata. Where HLA class I and class II types were available, the types were taken from metadata supplied by the sample provider, not from assay-based typing.

Comments on this clone: Its target antigen remains unknown. No quality values exist for individual bases; no much larger clone is one base distant.

The collaborating institutions used their own protocols to collect whole blood in K2EDTA tubes. For TCRbeta analysis, collaborators shipped samples as frozen whole blood, isolated PBMCs, or DNA extracted from either of those sample types. The immunoSEQ Assay, a bias-controlled multiplex PCR, was used to amplify TCRbeta CDR3 regions from genomic DNA. On the study's bioinformatics: Within the assay, amplification of reference gene primers was used to estimate how many nucleated cells each sample contained. Sequence reads were collapsed and filtered to measure the absolute abundance of every unique TCRbeta CDR3 rearrangement. Productive Simpson clonality was computed per sample as the square root of Simpson's diversity index over productive rearrangements. TCRdb's version of the immuneACCESS table is confined to in-frame rearrangements and falls short of the full clone set. An unresolved V gene accounts for under half of the shortfall where checked; the remainder is of unknown origin. V and J calls and clone size are given by that table; D and trimming were obtained from the DNA. Across this sample there are approximately 85,000 clones, with roughly 90% seen only once. Around 4.5% of the sample lies in the top ten.

Summary of the overall study and its limitations: How much clinical and demographic metadata was included differed by source and by participant, and the metadata was provided uncurated.

Sequenced: peripheral blood. This sequence was found in a woman of 80 years or more with active or convalescent COVID-19.

This receptor carries the CDR3 CASSFLLAGGSGANVLTF. Here is the DNA: TGCGCCAGCAGCTTTTTACTAGCGGGAGGTAGTGGGGCCAACGTCCTGACTTTC. The V and J genes are TRBV5-1 and TRBJ2-6; 12 bases in the middle match TRBD2. CDR1 and CDR2 (SGHRS, YFSETQ) derive from the germline V gene. The CDR3 holds 18 amino acids from the cysteine to the phenylalanine. The entry retains the CDR3 DNA only, 54 bases that are in frame from base 1. V is cut back by 2 bases and J by 3 bases, with 6 bases in the junction unmatched.